The next 5 T cell receptor beta chains were all read from a single sample in a study of blood T cell repertoires in COVID-19. TCRdb keeps only in-frame clones here, not all; method: immunoSEQ multiplex PCR. The table records about 170,000 clones, around 81% of them present only once. Sequencing was performed on peripheral blood. These receptors were collected from an elderly woman with COVID-19, enrolled during active disease.

The sample holds a few counts of this clone. V gene TRBV4-2 combines with J gene TRBJ2-7, with TRBD1 as a possible D gene (6 bases). Trimming took off 4 bases at V and 6 bases at J, with 16 bases between the two ends. CDR3 length: 14 amino acids. Germline V gene sequence: CDR1 LGHNA, CDR2 YNFKEQ. CDR3 in DNA: TGTGCCAGCAGCCCCCAGGGGCGTCGGGGCGAGCAGTACTTC. This codes for CASSPQGRRGEQYF.

This chain's CDR3 is CASTIGQVNYGYTF. For the CDR3, the DNA is TGTGCCAGCACGATAGGACAGGTTAACTATGGCTACACCTTC. The chain carries TRBV6-6 and TRBJ1-2, with 7 positions matching TRBD1. This CDR3 spans 14 amino acids. Germline lookup yields CDR1 MNHNY and CDR2 SVGAGI (reference sequence). V shed 7 bases and J 1 base; nucleotides not matched to a gene: 6.

This chain joins TRBV9 and TRBJ1-4, with 7 bases fitting TRBD1. The CDR3 runs 13 residues. J lost 5 bases, V lost 9 bases, and 7 bases had no gene match. CDR1 is SGDLS and CDR2 is YYNGEE in the germline V gene. The CDR3 protein is CATSRGPNEKLFF. For the CDR3, the DNA is TGTGCCACCTCGAGGGGGCCAAATGAAAAACTGTTTTTT.

V usage is TRBV28 and J usage is TRBJ2-7; D may be TRBD1 (5 bases). Germline V gene lookup returns CDR1 MDHEN and CDR2 SYDVKM. The CDR3 loop spans 13 amino acids. Trimming cost V 6 bases and J 1 base, with 10 bases left between them. CDR3 in DNA: TGTGCCAGCAGCCCAGGGATGTCCTACGAGCAGTACTTC. This sequence encodes CASSPGMSYEQYF.

The genes are TRBV6-1 and TRBJ2-5; the match to TRBD1 covers 12 bases. The germline V gene encodes CDR1 MNHNS and CDR2 SASEGT. CDR3 length equals 18 residues. With 4 bases clipped from V and 4 bases from J, the junction kept 13 bases outside the gene matches. The CDR3 nucleotides read TGTGCCAGCAGTGTTAGAGTGCCGGGACAGGGGGCGTCAGAGACCCAGTACTTC. Translating gives CASSVRVPGQGASETQYF.